Below, 7 T cell receptor beta chains from the same sample are listed, as sequenced in a study of blood T cell repertoires in COVID-19. TCRdb's table, derived via immunoSEQ multiplex PCR, lists solely in-frame clones and lacks some. The table shows about 64,000 clones, with over 75% occurring only once. Input material: peripheral blood. These receptors all come from a man over 45 with active COVID-19.

The V gene is TRBV5-1, the J gene TRBJ2-7, with a weak D call TRBD2 (5 bases). V lost 4 bases, J lost 5 bases, and 19 bases lay in between. Looked up from germline, CDR1 is SGHRS and CDR2 is YFSETQ. This CDR3 is 15 amino acids long. This CDR3 is CASSPTVEEPHEQYF. As DNA, the CDR3 is TGCGCCAGCAGCCCCACGGTGGAGGAGCCCCACGAGCAGTACTTC.

The CDR3 loop is CASSSLASGRYNEQFF. CDR3 in DNA: TGTGCCAGCAGTTCCCTCGCTAGCGGGAGATACAATGAGCAGTTCTTC. The rearrangement uses TRBV28 and TRBJ2-1, with 10 positions matching TRBD2. The trim removed 4 bases at V and 4 bases at J, leaving 7 bases unmatched. Germline lookup yields CDR1 MDHEN and CDR2 SYDVKM. The CDR3 has 16 amino acids.

The V call is TRBV4-2, the J call TRBJ1-5; 10 nucleotides line up with TRBD1. CDR1 and CDR2 from the germline V gene are LGHNA and YNFKEQ. CDR3 length equals 14 residues. V dropped 4 bases and J dropped 6; count of bases not matched to a gene: 3. CDR3 in DNA: TGTGCCAGCAGCCGGACAGGGGGAACTCAGCCCCAGCATTTT. It encodes CASSRTGGTQPQHF.

The CDR3 reads CATSDLAGYNEQFF. CDR3 DNA: TGTGCCACCAGTGATTTGGCGGGGTACAATGAGCAGTTCTTC. The rearrangement links TRBV24-1 to TRBJ2-1, with D perhaps matching TRBD2 (6 bases). The V end was cut by 0 bases, the J end by 4 bases, with 6 bases between. The CDR3 sequence is 14 residues long. Germline loops: CDR1 KGHDR, CDR2 SFDVKD.

The J gene is TRBJ2-3, the V gene TRBV6-2 or TRBV6-3; 11 bases are a match to TRBD2. V shed 6 bases and J 3 bases; nucleotides not matched to a gene: 5. Germline assignment: CDR1 MNHEY and CDR2 SVGEGT. The CDR3 extends over 15 amino acids. The CDR3 DNA reads TGTGCCAGCAGCCGTACTAGCGGGAGAACAGATACGCAGTATTTT. Translating gives CASSRTSGRTDTQYF.

This rearrangement joins TRBV14 to TRBJ2-7; D ambiguous. Germline lookup yields CDR1 SGHDN and CDR2 FVKESK. The length of the CDR3 is 17 residues. Trimming cost V 0 bases and J 0 bases, with 15 bases left between them. The CDR3 spells CASSQDLSPGYSYEQYF. In nucleotides, the CDR3 is TGTGCCAGCAGCCAAGATTTATCCCCGGGTTACTCCTACGAGCAGTACTTC.

The gene calls are TRBV6-2 or TRBV6-3 and TRBJ2-3; perhaps TRBD1 as D (7 bases). The CDR3 has 14 amino acids. V lost 4 bases to trimming and J lost 4 bases, with 12 bases between them. Per germline, CDR1 MNHEY and CDR2 SVGEGT. The CDR3 reads CASSLGRGADTQYF. For the CDR3, the DNA is TGTGCCAGCAGTTTGGGCAGGGGGGCAGATACGCAGTATTTT.